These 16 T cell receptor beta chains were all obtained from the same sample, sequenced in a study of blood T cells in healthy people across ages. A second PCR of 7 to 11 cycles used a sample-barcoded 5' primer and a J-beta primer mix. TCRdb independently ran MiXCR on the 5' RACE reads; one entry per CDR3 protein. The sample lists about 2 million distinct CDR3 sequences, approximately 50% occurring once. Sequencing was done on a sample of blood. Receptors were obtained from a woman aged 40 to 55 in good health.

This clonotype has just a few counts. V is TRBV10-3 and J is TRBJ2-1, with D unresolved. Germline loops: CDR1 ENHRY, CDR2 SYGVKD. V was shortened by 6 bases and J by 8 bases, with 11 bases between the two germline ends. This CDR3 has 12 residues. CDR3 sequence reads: CAIRGLDDEQFF. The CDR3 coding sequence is TGTGCCATCAGAGGCCTAGATGATGAGCAGTTCTTC.

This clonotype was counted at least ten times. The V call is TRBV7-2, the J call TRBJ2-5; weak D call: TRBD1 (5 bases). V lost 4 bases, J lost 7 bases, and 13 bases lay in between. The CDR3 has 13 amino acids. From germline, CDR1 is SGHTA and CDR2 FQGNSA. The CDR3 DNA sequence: TGTGCCAGCAGCTCACTCAGGGTCGGGACCCAGTACTTC. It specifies CASSSLRVGTQYF. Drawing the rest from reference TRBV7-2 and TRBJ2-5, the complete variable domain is GAGVSQSPSNKVTEKGKDVELRCDPISGHTALYWYRQSLGQGLEFLIYFQGNSAPDKSGLPSDRFSAERTGGSVSTLTIQRTQQEDSAVYLCASSSLRVGTQYFGPGTRLLVL.

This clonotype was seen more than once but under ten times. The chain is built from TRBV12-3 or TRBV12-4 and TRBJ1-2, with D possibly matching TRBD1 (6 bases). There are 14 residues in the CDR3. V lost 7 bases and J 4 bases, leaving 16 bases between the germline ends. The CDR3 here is CASTQTGIGYGYTF. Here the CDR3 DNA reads TGTGCCAGCACCCAGACAGGCATCGGCTATGGCTACACCTTC.

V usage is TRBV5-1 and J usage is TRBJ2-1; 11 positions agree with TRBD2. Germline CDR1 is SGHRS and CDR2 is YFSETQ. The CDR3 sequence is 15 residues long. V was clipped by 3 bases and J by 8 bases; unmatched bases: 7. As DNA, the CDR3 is TGCGCCAGCAGCTCCCTGACTAGCGGGGTCTATGAGCAGTTCTTC. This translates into CASSSLTSGVYEQFF.

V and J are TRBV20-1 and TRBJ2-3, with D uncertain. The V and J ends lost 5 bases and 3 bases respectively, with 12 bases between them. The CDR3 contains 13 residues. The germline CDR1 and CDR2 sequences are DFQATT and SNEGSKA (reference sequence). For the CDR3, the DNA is TGCAGTGCTTACCGTAGTTCAACAGATACGCAGTATTTT. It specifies CSAYRSSTDTQYF.

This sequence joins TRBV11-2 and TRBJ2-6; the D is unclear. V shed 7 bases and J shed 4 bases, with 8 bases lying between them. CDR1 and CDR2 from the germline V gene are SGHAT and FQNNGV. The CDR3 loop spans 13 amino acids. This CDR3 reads CASMGRGANVLTF. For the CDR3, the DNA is TGTGCCAGCATGGGTCGAGGGGCCAACGTCCTGACTTTC.

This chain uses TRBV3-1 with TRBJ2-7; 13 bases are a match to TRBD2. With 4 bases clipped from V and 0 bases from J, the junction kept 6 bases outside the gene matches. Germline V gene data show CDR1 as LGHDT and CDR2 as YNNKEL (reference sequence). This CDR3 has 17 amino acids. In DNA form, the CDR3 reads TGTGCCAGCAGCCGCCGACTAGCGGGGGGAAGCTCCTACGAGCAGTACTTC. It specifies CASSRRLAGGSSYEQYF.

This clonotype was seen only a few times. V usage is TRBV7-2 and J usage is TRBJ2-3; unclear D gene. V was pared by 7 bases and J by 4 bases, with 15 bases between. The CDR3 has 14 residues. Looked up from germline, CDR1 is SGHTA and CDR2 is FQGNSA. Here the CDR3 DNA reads TGTGCCAGCACCCGACTCCCGGCCGCAGATACGCAGTATTTT. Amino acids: CASTRLPAADTQYF.

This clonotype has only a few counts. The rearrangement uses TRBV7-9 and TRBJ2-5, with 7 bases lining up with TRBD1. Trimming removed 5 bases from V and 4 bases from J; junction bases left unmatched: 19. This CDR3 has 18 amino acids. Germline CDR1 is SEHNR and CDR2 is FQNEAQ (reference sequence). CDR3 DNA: TGTGCCAGCAGCGGCCCCGGGACAGCTTCGCTACACCGAGAGACCCAGTACTTC. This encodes CASSGPGTASLHRETQYF.

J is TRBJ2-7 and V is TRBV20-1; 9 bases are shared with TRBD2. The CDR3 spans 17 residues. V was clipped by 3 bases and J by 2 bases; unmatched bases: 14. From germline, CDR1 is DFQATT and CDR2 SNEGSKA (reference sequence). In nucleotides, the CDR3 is TGCAGTGCTAGCGACGTTAAGGCTAGCGGGGAAACCTACGAGCAGTACTTC. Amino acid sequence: CSASDVKASGETYEQYF.

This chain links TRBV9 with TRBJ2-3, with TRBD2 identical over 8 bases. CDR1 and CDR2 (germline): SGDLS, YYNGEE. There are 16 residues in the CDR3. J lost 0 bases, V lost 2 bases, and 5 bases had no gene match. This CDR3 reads CASSVGGGHSTDTQYF. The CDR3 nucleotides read TGTGCCAGCAGCGTCGGCGGGGGGCACAGCACAGATACGCAGTATTTT.

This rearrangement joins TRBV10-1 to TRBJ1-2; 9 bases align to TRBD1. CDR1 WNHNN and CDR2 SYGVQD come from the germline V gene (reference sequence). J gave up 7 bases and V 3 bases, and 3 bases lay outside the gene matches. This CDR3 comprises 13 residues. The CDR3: CASSEYRGLGYTF. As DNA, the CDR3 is TGCGCCAGCAGTGAATACAGGGGGCTTGGCTACACCTTC.

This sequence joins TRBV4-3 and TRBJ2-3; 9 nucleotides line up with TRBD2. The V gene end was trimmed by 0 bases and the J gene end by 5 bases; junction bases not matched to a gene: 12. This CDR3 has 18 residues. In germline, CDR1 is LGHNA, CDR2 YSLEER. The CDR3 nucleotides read TGCGCCAGCAGCCAAGAGCTTGGTTCTAGCGGGGTTAAAGATACGCAGTATTTT. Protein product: CASSQELGSSGVKDTQYF.

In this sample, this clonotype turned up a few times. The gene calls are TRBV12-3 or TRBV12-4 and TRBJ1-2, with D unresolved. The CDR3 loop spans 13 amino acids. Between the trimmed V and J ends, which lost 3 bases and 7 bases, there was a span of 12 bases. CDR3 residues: CASSFTAEVGYTF. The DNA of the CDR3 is TGTGCCAGCAGTTTTACTGCCGAGGTTGGCTACACCTTC.

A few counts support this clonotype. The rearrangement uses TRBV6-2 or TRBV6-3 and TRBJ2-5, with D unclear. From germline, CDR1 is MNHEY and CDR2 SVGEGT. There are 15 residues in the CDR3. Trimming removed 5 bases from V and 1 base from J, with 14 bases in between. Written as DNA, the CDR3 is TGTGCCAGCAGTGCCCTCCGAGAAATCCAAGAGACCCAGTACTTC. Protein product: CASSALREIQETQYF.

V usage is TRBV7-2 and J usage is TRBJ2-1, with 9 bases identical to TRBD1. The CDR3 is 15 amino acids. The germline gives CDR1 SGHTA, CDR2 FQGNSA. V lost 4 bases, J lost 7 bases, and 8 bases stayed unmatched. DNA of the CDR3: TGTGCCAGCAGCTCCCTGCGGGACAGGGTAAATGAGCAGTTCTTC. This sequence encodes CASSSLRDRVNEQFF.